This T cell receptor (beta chain) was found in a study of cytomegalovirus exposure and HLA in healthy donors (dated by TCRdb to between 2016 and 2019). For the study in its entirety: An earlier analysis of some 500 of the donors reported approximately 290 Gb of sequence data and 120 million or so unique TCR beta sequences from about 179 million T cells. Every discovery cohort repertoire had been produced on one sequencing platform. Both class I and class II loci were covered by HLA typing, at four-digit resolution. An earlier analysis of around 640 of the donors used high-throughput TCR beta sequencing to judge whether each TCR beta V gene segment behaved as functional or pseudogenic. Typing coverage varied by locus: about 629-630 donors for A, B, C, DRB1 and DQB1; about 520 for DQA1; about 590 for DPA1; some 470 for DPB1. The study used immunosequencing to profile the T cell repertoires of around 600 subjects and linked those repertoires to cytomegalovirus serostatus. A separate validation cohort of roughly 130 different subjects was used in addition to the roughly 620-subject first cohort. In the later analysis, no new phenotypic data were used to find candidate immune exposures; instead, reliance was placed on TCR beta sequences and their occurrence across donors. About five DR-DQ haplotypes were handled as single units for association and clustering, since linkage in the cohort was strong. The study was designed to test whether signatures of past pathogen exposure could be identified by cataloging public T cell receptors. In a later analysis, previously published TCR beta repertoires from hundreds of donors were re-analyzed and high-resolution HLA genotyping was added so that TCR occurrence patterns could be studied. Of the roughly 410 genotyped donors, approximately 80% were placed in the genetic ancestry cluster associated with self-reported Caucasian donors. High-throughput TCR immunosequencing, statistical association of individual TCRs with disease status, and machine learning were combined to predict cytomegalovirus infection status. Genome-wide SNP genotypes for about 60% of the roughly 670 donors were used in a later genetic analysis, which treated that subset as a discovery cohort. Across about 380 genotyped donors of the cohort, an average of approximately 240,000 unique TCR beta nucleotide sequences per donor were sequenced, and around 20% of those sequences were non-productive. Donor age, sex, ethnicity and CMV serostatus were compiled alongside the repertoire data. An early release that covered fewer than 800 HLA-typed donors contained approximately 300 gigabases of sequencing data and 65 million to 100 million unique TCR sequences. Here is what the overall study found, with its caveats: In a later analysis, the rate of TCR association differed among HLA loci, with DRB1 alleles having the most associated TCRs and HLA-C alleles having the fewest. Compared with equally common non-associated chains, HLA-associated TCR beta chains in a later analysis were more clonally expanded and had lower generation probabilities. Compared with the roughly 700-donor mean, donors in an Asian-associated ancestry cluster had fewer N-insertions in productive TCRs, according to a later genetic analysis. HLA typing was unavailable for some donors at each locus, so association tests used only the typed subset. Immune exposure information for the cohort was limited to CMV serostatus. A further reported finding was that TCR beta sequences accurately predicted the HLA-A and HLA-B alleles for most subjects in the first cohort. When HLA alleles, especially DR and DQ, strongly co-occurred, attributing TCR associations to individual alleles was difficult. According to a later analysis, parvovirus B19, influenza, CMV and Epstein-Barr virus appeared linked to several top co-occurrence clusters. Sequencing depth was assumed to be roughly uniform across donors in the presence/absence analyses, though that assumption may not hold. Only TCR beta chains were sequenced in this cohort, and the absence of alpha or paired-chain data limited detectable features. In a later analysis, most CMV-associated TCR beta chains were found to appear HLA-restricted, with HLA associations seemingly driven largely by CMV exposure. Over 15 rarely observed V segments, including chromosome 9 orphons, were excluded from the earlier analysis of about 610 of the donors because counts were too low. Most TCR sequences were observed very rarely across donors, whereas some public TCRs were present in many individuals. Correlated functional status among segregating V segments might be attributable to linkage disequilibrium, but an unknown experimental factor could not be ruled out. According to the authors, the approach could potentially be generalized to other disease states and immunological phenotypes. Broadly in line with IMGT annotations, most TCR beta V segments showed up in productive rearrangements about 90% or about 30% of the time in an earlier analysis of approximately 640 of the donors. A cluster of highly shared sequence variants was judged likely to be a technical artifact of the sequencing pipeline. The study gave a list of about 160 TCR beta chains associated with cytomegalovirus. In vitro tests confirmed that a few of the cytomegalovirus-associated TCR beta chains recognize cytomegalovirus antigens. V-gene and J-gene trimming of TCR beta chains was associated with a missense DCLRE1C variant in a later genetic analysis, and the association was replicated in an independent cohort. The classifier was reported to diagnose cytomegalovirus status with high specificity and sensitivity in both the original cohort and the validation cohort. At a false discovery rate of 0.05, a later analysis linked 16,951 TCR beta sequences to specific HLA alleles.

Notes on this clone: It lacks a known antigen. No qualities accompany the bases; no much larger clone lies one base away.

The library was built by means of the immunoSEQ multiplex PCR assay. For the multiplex PCR, a mixture combining 60 forward primers for TCR Vbeta segments and 13 reverse primers for TCR Jbeta segments was used. The CDR3 region of rearranged TCR beta genes was amplified from genomic DNA by a multiplex PCR assay. On the Illumina HiSeq System, the amplified TCR beta libraries were sequenced as 87-base-pair reads. The authors' analysis ran thus. Across the 670 or so repertoires, a later analysis counted about 81 million unique TCR beta chains, roughly 11 million of which were shared by at least two donors. Raw reads were error-corrected and collapsed into unique sequences with a nearest-neighbor algorithm that merged closely related sequences to remove PCR and sequencing errors. CDR3 sequences were aligned to IMGT reference sequences to assign V, D and J gene segments. For a sequence to be retained, a match of at least six nucleotides was required to both a V gene segment and a J gene segment. A rearrangement counted as productive if the CDR3 had no stop codons and remained in frame with V and J, and every other rearrangement counted as non-productive. Following IMGT convention, CDR3 was defined as the stretch from the second conserved V-encoded cysteine to the conserved J-encoded phenylalanine. In an earlier analysis of more than 550 of the donors, sequences lacking an unambiguous match to a single V gene segment were excluded. In an earlier analysis of several hundred of the donors, V segments were called functional above 56.7% productive rearrangements and were called segregating when the between-donor standard deviation exceeded 5%. To diagnose cytomegalovirus status from the catalog of TCR beta chain sequences, a statistical classification framework was built. A later analysis assigned V and J genes by comparing TCR nucleotide sequences with IMGT/GENE-DB human TR gene sequences. A later analysis assigned CDR3 sequences and most-parsimonious VDJ recombination scenarios with the TCRdist pipeline. In a later analysis, each TCR beta chain was defined by its CDR3 amino acid sequence together with its V-gene family, and reads lacking a unique V-gene family were excluded. To address suspected cross-contamination and a sequencing artifact, a later analysis removed a few hundred highly shared, low-generation-probability nucleotide sequences. A later analysis calculated a clonal expansion index for each public chain from normalized within-repertoire ranks of inferred template counts. In a later analysis, generation probabilities were computed with a VDJ recombination model fitted to out-of-frame rearrangements, and the resulting probabilities were checked against IGoR. A later analysis scored TCR-TCR, TCR-HLA and TCR-CMV co-occurrence with hypergeometric tests, applying a repertoire-size bias correction to TCR pairs. In a later analysis, false discovery rates were estimated by permuting HLA or CMV assignments 20 times. In a later analysis, co-occurring TCRs were grouped using DBSCAN, with TCRdist sequence similarity added in when clustering inside HLA-allele-positive subsets. Co-occurrence clustering excluded repertoires with fewer than 30,000 or more than 120,000 public chains, plus five with anomalous nucleotide sharing. In TCRdb, the immuneACCESS table is reduced to in-frame sequences with V and J assigned. These tables do not hold every clone; where another copy was compared, an unresolved V gene accounts for under half, and the others remain unexplained. V, J and clone size reflect that table, while D and trimming were determined from the DNA. This sample is represented by around 67,000 clones; less than 70% of them were singletons. The ten largest clones represent approximately 2.9% of the sample.

The cohort comprised 670 or so healthy bone marrow donors. Cohort members were all nominally healthy when sampled, although unrecorded immune exposures were likely present. The donor tested CMV seronegative, placing the donor among the 350 or so seronegative members of the cohort. Every donor gave a peripheral blood sample, and the peripheral blood mononuclear cells from that sample were used for TCR beta sequencing. The Qiagen DNeasy Blood Extraction Kit was used to extract genomic DNA from the blood cell samples. Sequenced input: PBMCs. The TCR was taken from a woman aged 45-59 years in good health and CMV-seronegative.

The CDR3 corresponds to CATGGQWNTEAFF. The sequenced DNA: TGTGCCACCGGGGGACAGTGGAACACTGAAGCTTTCTTT. Rearrangement joined TRBV11-3 to TRBJ1-1; the central 7 bases match TRBD1. Trimming removed 10 bases from V and 1 base from J; the gene matches leave 6 bases unexplained. The germline V gene encodes CDR1 SGHNT and CDR2 YENEEA. The CDR3 holds 13 amino acids from the cysteine to the phenylalanine. Just CDR3 DNA is preserved here, 39 bases in frame from base 1.